This TCR beta chain stems from a study of cytotoxic CD8 clonotypes in ibrutinib-treated CLL. This clone was observed once. Its antigen is not identified. The CDR3 runs 16 residues. Germline V CDR1 and CDR2: SGHNT, YYREEE (reference sequence). Trimming took off 4 bases at V and 1 base at J, with 15 bases between the two ends. Points from the study as a whole: Before falling back toward baseline at progression, clonality had risen at the time of ibrutinib response.

The data were produced by immunoSEQ multiplex PCR, yet TCRdb's version contains in-frame clones alone and is incomplete. The sample contains approximately 32,000 clones, roughly 49% of which appear only once. This TCR came from a human donor with chronic lymphocytic leukemia. Here the sequenced sample was PBMCs, taken before ibrutinib treatment. This chain uses TRBV5-4 with TRBJ1-5; TRBD1 is a possible D gene (5 bases). CDR3 protein: CASSPGTPGSNQPQHF. The DNA for the CDR3 is TGTGCCAGCAGCCCCGGGACCCCTGGGAGCAATCAGCCCCAGCATTTT.